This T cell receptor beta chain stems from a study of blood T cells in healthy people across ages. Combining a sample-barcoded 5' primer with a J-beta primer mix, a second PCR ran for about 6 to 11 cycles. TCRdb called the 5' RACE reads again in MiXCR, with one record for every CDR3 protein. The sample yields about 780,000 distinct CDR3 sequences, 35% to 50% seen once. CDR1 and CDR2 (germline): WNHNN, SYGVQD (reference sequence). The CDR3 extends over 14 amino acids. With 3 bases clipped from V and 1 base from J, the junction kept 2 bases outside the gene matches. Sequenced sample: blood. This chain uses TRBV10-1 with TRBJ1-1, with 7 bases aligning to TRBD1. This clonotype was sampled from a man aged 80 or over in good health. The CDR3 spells CASSERTGNTEAFF. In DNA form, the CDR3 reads TGCGCCAGCAGTGAACGGACAGGGAACACTGAAGCTTTCTTT.